A selection of T cell receptor beta chains follows, all from one sample in a study of shared clonotypes between healthy human individuals. Some clones are missing from TCRdb's copy, which holds only in-frame ones; the method was immunoSEQ multiplex PCR. Here the sample spans fewer than 850,000 clones, about 96% being singletons. Sequenced material: naive CD8+ T cells sorted from blood. The receptor set was obtained from a man aged 30 to 39 in good health. Each CDR3 is given with its conserved first and last residue. The D gene is left open where the match is weak.

d_gene: TRBD1; v_gene: TRBV5-6; len: 16; j_gene: TRBJ1-4; CDR3aa: CASSSLQTGSNEKLFF; CDR3nt: TGTGCCAGCAGCTCGCTCCAGACAGGGAGTAATGAAAAACTGTTTTTT
d_gene: .; v_gene: TRBV9; len: 18; j_gene: TRBJ2-2; CDR3aa: CASSAPTSQEGKPGELFF; CDR3nt: TGTGCCAGCAGCGCCCCGACATCACAGGAAGGAAAACCCGGGGAGCTGTTTTTT
d_gene: .; v_gene: TRBV7-8; len: 16; j_gene: TRBJ2-5; CDR3aa: CASSGEPLAGKETQYF; CDR3nt: TGTGCCAGCAGCGGAGAGCCGTTGGCGGGAAAAGAGACCCAGTACTTC
d_gene: .; v_gene: TRBV29-1; len: 13; j_gene: TRBJ2-3; CDR3aa: CSVEEDRVDTQYF; CDR3nt: TGCAGCGTTGAAGAGGACAGAGTAGATACGCAGTATTTT
d_gene: .; v_gene: TRBV7-2; len: 15; j_gene: TRBJ1-1; CDR3aa: CASSSPVRGNTEAFF; CDR3nt: TGTGCCAGCAGCTCACCTGTCAGGGGGAACACTGAAGCTTTCTTT
d_gene: .; v_gene: TRBV15; len: 12; j_gene: TRBJ2-1; CDR3aa: CATSKGGPEQFF; CDR3nt: TGTGCCACCAGCAAAGGGGGTCCGGAGCAGTTCTTC
d_gene: .; v_gene: TRBV29-1; len: 16; j_gene: TRBJ2-1; CDR3aa: CSVEGIGGGPGNEQFF; CDR3nt: TGCAGCGTTGAGGGGATAGGGGGAGGGCCGGGGAATGAGCAGTTCTTC
d_gene: .; v_gene: TRBV7-9; len: 12; j_gene: TRBJ1-4; CDR3aa: CASSLASIELFF; CDR3nt: TGTGCCAGCAGCTTAGCGTCTATAGAACTGTTTTTT
d_gene: .; v_gene: TRBV7-9; len: 12; j_gene: TRBJ2-7; CDR3aa: CASSFGAYEQYF; CDR3nt: TGTGCCAGCAGCTTTGGGGCCTACGAGCAGTACTTC
d_gene: .; v_gene: TRBV5-6; len: 14; j_gene: TRBJ2-5; CDR3aa: CASSLRGREETQYF; CDR3nt: TGTGCCAGCAGCTTGCGGGGCAGGGAAGAGACCCAGTACTTC
d_gene: .; v_gene: TRBV7-9; len: 15; j_gene: TRBJ2-7; CDR3aa: CASSSVAGRWYEQYF; CDR3nt: TGTGCCAGCAGCTCCGTGGCAGGGCGATGGTACGAGCAGTACTTC
d_gene: TRBD2; v_gene: TRBV28; len: 14; j_gene: TRBJ2-5; CDR3aa: CASSKREGQETQYF; CDR3nt: TGTGCCAGCAGCAAGCGGGAGGGCCAAGAGACCCAGTACTTC
d_gene: TRBD2; v_gene: TRBV18; len: 15; j_gene: TRBJ2-3; CDR3aa: CASSPASGLTDTQYF; CDR3nt: TGTGCCAGCTCACCAGCTAGCGGGCTAACAGATACGCAGTATTTT
d_gene: .; v_gene: TRBV5-1; len: 11; j_gene: TRBJ1-1; CDR3aa: CASSLQGGAFF; CDR3nt: TGCGCCAGCAGCTTGCAGGGCGGGGCTTTCTTT
d_gene: TRBD1; v_gene: TRBV4-1; len: 15; j_gene: TRBJ2-1; CDR3aa: CASSHHGQGPGEQFF; CDR3nt: TGCGCCAGCAGCCATCACGGACAGGGCCCTGGGGAGCAGTTCTTC